What follows is one T cell receptor beta chain and its context. The identical CDR3 is also encoded by other nucleotide sequences in the sample. The CDR3 covers 13 residues. Germline values: CDR1 SGHRS, CDR2 YFSETQ. V lost 2 bases to trimming and J lost 5 bases; unmatched junction nucleotides: 4. In the source study's methods: Amplification from reference gene primers served as the basis for estimated nucleated cell counts. Sequenced by immunoSEQ multiplex PCR; TCRdb stores in-frame clones only, minus some. V and J calls and clone size are given by that table; D and trimming were obtained from the DNA. Of about 150,000 clones detected, roughly three quarters appear once; the ten largest clones hold 3.5% to 4.5%. The data derive from a study of blood T cell repertoires in COVID-19. Study details: Samples came from the United States, Italy and Spain, spanning acute and convalescent COVID-19. T cells, B-cell-depleted T cells, or PBMCs provided the cDNA or gDNA that served as material.

The clonotype originates from a man aged 55-75 years with acute or convalescent COVID-19. The sample taken for sequencing was peripheral blood. This chain joins TRBV5-1 and TRBJ2-7, with 7 bases matching TRBD1. The CDR3 region has the DNA TGCGCCAGCAGCTTACCAGGGGGAGACGAGCAGTACTTC. It encodes CASSLPGGDEQYF.